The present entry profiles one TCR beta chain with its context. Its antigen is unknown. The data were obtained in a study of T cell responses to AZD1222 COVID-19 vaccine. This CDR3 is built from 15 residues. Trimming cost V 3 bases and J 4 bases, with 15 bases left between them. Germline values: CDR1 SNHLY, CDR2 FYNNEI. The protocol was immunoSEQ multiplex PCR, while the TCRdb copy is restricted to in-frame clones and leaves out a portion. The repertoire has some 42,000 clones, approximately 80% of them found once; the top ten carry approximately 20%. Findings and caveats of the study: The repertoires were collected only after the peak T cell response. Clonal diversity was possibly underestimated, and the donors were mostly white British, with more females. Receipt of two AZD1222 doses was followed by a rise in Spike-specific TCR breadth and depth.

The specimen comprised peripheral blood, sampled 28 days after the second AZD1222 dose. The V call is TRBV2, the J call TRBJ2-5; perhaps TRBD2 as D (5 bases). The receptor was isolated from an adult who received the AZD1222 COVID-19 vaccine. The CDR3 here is CASSDFGVAGETQYF. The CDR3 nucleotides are TGTGCCAGCAGTGACTTCGGGGTCGCGGGAGAGACCCAGTACTTC.